This section outlines one TCR beta chain sequence together with its context. The antigen remains undetermined. Sequence at one end of the junction differs from germline and may be a read error. These data belong to a study of tumor and adjacent non-tumor tissue in lung cancer. Findings and caveats of the study: Tumor TCR diversity, when higher, was linked to shorter survival. Tumor tissue had significantly higher TCR diversity than normal lung.

Three rounds of nested PCR, following a modified ARM-PCR protocol, produced the TCRbeta library. A single record per CDR3 protein comes from TCRdb applying MiXCR to the multiplex PCR reads. The sample records under 100,000 distinct CDR3 sequences, roughly 62% being singletons. The CDR3 loop spans 14 amino acids. Germline-derived CDR1 and CDR2 are SEHNR and FQNEAQ (reference sequence). The template was RNA from unsorted bulk tissue. This rearrangement joins TRBV7-9 to TRBJ2-4; D gene unclear. This receptor was obtained from a man in his 70s with non-small cell lung cancer. Material: lung tumor tissue. The CDR3 protein is CASSLWAAANIHYF. CDR3 DNA: TGTGCCAGCAGCTTATGGGCCGCAGCAAACATTCACTACTTC.